This is a list of T cell receptor beta chains from one sample in a study of a mutant IDH1 vaccine in newly diagnosed glioma. Clones were read by immunoSEQ multiplex PCR, and TCRdb kept only the in-frame ones, dropping some. The sample consists of 35,000 to 50,000 clones, 80% to 95% of them appearing once. Which antigens these TCRs recognize remains unknown. The material sequenced was PBMCs, taken from a glioma patient whose treatment included an IDH1 peptide vaccine. Receptors were obtained from a man aged 45-65 years with glioma. Both conserved end residues are part of each CDR3. Each record gives: V gene, clone size, D gene, J gene, CDR3 protein, CDR3 DNA. D genes are given only for firm matches. Clone size is given for some rows only: seen once, a few or many times, or a class if the clone is expanded.

TRBV29-1,medium-sized,NA,TRBJ2-5,CSVVLIGVEETQYF,TGCAGCGTTGTCCTGATCGGGGTTGAAGAGACCCAGTACTTC
TRBV2,few,TRBD1,TRBJ2-7,CASSAGTGLSYEQYF,TGTGCCAGCAGTGCCGGGACAGGGCTGTCCTACGAGCAGTACTTC
TRBV10-1,NA,NA,TRBJ2-4,CASSEAGKNIQYF,TGCGCCAGCAGTGAGGCGGGAAAAAACATTCAGTACTTC
TRBV18,NA,NA,TRBJ2-3,CASSSVPTGPQDTQYF,TGTGCCAGCTCATCGGTCCCCACAGGGCCCCAAGATACGCAGTATTTT
TRBV5-6,NA,TRBD2,TRBJ2-7,CASSLASGSGTYEQYF,TGTGCCAGCAGCTTGGCGAGCGGGAGTGGGACCTACGAGCAGTACTTC
TRBV28,NA,TRBD1,TRBJ1-2,CASTTTAGQGSGYGYTF,TGTGCCAGCACCACAACAGCGGGACAGGGATCAGGGTATGGCTACACCTTC
TRBV28,NA,NA,TRBJ1-4,CASSPLVGGLFF,TGTGCCAGCAGTCCACTAGTAGGCGGACTGTTTTTT
TRBV5-1,NA,TRBD1,TRBJ2-5,CASNRQGAQETQYF,TGCGCCAGCAACCGACAGGGGGCTCAAGAGACCCAGTACTTC
TRBV2,NA,TRBD1,TRBJ1-1,CASSVQQGPNTEAFF,TGTGCCAGCAGTGTACAACAGGGGCCGAACACTGAAGCTTTCTTT
TRBV7-9,NA,NA,TRBJ2-7,CASSLGAGSEIYEQYF,TGTGCCAGCAGCTTAGGGGCTGGTAGCGAGATCTACGAGCAGTACTTC
TRBV7-2,NA,NA,TRBJ1-2,CASSLWWGRYGYTF,TGTGCCAGCAGCTTATGGTGGGGACGATACGGCTACACCTTC
TRBV2,NA,TRBD1,TRBJ2-3,CASSDRAPRGGTQYF,TGTGCCAGCAGCGACAGGGCCCCTCGGGGTGGTACGCAGTATTTT
TRBV7-8,NA,NA,TRBJ2-7,CASSLEVSSYEQYF,TGTGCCAGCAGCTTAGAGGTCAGCTCCTACGAGCAGTACTTC
TRBV28,NA,NA,TRBJ2-7,CASSSGTAYAYEQYF,TGTGCCAGCAGTTCCGGGACGGCCTATGCCTACGAGCAGTACTTC
TRBV4-3,NA,NA,TRBJ2-3,CASSQDVGTSTDTQYF,TGCGCCAGCAGCCAAGATGTCGGGACTAGCACAGATACGCAGTATTTT
TRBV5-4,NA,TRBD1,TRBJ1-6,CASSLEGQRSHF,TGTGCCAGCAGCTTGGAGGGACAGCGGTCCCACTTT
TRBV6-5,NA,TRBD2,TRBJ2-3,CASRGLAGHGDTQYF,TGTGCCAGCAGAGGGCTAGCGGGGCACGGAGATACGCAGTATTTT
TRBV19,NA,NA,TRBJ2-7,CASSGLSPSYEQYF,TGTGCCAGTAGTGGCCTCTCGCCCTCCTACGAGCAGTACTTC
TRBV27,NA,TRBD1,TRBJ2-7,CASSLSYRGYEQYF,TGTGCCAGCAGTTTATCGTACAGGGGCTACGAGCAGTACTTC
TRBV4-1,once,NA,TRBJ1-6,CASSQLGGYNSPLHF,TGCGCCAGCAGCCAACTAGGGGGATATAATTCACCCCTCCACTTT
TRBV28,NA,NA,TRBJ1-1,CASSPQRGGTEAFF,TGTGCCAGCAGTCCCCAAAGGGGGGGCACTGAAGCTTTCTTT
TRBV5-6,NA,NA,TRBJ1-2,CASSQNRLSNYGYTF,TGTGCCAGCAGCCAAAACAGGTTATCTAACTATGGCTACACCTTC
TRBV19,NA,TRBD1,TRBJ2-5,CASSPGQGFYQETQYF,TGTGCCAGTAGTCCCGGACAGGGTTTTTACCAAGAGACCCAGTACTTC
TRBV28,once,TRBD2,TRBJ2-7,CASSLGTSGTVEQYF,TGTGCCAGCAGTTTGGGGACTAGCGGGACGGTCGAGCAGTACTTC
TRBV28,NA,NA,TRBJ2-7,CASSLSTVYEQYF,TGTGCCAGCAGTTTATCCACAGTTTACGAGCAGTACTTC
TRBV28,once,TRBD1,TRBJ1-5,CASSLDRDYNQPQHF,TGTGCCAGCAGTTTGGACAGGGATTACAATCAGCCCCAGCATTTT
TRBV5-1,NA,TRBD1,TRBJ2-4,CASSLDRGYNIQYF,TGCGCCAGCAGCTTGGACAGGGGATACAACATTCAGTACTTC
TRBV5-5,once,NA,TRBJ1-1,CASSLGGKTEVFF,TGTGCCAGCAGCTTGGGGGGGAAGACTGAAGTTTTCTTT